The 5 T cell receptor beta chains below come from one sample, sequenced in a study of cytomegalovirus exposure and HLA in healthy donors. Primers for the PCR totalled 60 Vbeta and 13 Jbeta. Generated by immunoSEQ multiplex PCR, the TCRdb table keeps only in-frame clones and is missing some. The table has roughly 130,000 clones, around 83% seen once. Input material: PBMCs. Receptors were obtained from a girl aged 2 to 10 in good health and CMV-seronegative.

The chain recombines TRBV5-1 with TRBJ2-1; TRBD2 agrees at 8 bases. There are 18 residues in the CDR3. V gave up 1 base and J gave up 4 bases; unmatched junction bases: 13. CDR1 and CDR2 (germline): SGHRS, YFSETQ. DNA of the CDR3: TGCGCCAGCAGCTTGCGGGCGGCGGGGGGCCTGGATTACAATGAGCAGTTCTTC. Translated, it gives CASSLRAAGGLDYNEQFF.

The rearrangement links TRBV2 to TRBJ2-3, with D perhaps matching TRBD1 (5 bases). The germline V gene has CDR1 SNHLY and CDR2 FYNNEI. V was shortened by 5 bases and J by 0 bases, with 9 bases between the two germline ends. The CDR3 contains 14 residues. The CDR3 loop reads CASSTDSSTDTQYF. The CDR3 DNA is TGTGCCAGCAGTACTGACAGTAGCACAGATACGCAGTATTTT.

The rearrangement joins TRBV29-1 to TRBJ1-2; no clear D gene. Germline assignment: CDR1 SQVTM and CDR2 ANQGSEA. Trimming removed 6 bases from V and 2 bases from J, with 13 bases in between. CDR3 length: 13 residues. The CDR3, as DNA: TGCAGCGTCCGGACGGGGATGAACTATGGCTACACCTTC. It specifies CSVRTGMNYGYTF.

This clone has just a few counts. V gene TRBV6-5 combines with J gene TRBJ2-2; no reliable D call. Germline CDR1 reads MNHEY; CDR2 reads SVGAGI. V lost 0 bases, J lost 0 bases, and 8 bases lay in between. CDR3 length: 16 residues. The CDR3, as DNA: TGTGCCAGCAGTTACTCGAGGCGGTCGAACACCGGGGAGCTGTTTTTT. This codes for CASSYSRRSNTGELFF.

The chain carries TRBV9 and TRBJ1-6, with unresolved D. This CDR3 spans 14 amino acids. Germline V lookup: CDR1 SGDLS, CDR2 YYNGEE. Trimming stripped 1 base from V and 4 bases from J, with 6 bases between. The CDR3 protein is CASSVRLYNSPLHF. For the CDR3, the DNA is TGTGCCAGCAGCGTACGTCTATATAATTCACCCCTCCACTTT.